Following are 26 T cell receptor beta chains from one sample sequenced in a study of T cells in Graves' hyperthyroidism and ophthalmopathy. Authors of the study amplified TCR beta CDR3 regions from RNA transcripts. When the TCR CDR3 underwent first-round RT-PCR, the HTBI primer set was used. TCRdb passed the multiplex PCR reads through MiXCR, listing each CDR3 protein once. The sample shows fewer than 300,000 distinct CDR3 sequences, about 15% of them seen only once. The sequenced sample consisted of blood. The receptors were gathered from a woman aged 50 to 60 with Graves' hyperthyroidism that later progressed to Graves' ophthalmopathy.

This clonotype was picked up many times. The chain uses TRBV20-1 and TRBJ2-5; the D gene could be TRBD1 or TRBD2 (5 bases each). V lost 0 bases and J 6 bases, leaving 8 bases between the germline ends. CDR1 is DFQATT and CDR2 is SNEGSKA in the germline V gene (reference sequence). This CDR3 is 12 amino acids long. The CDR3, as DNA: TGCAGTGCTAGAGATGGGGGAAAGACCCAGTACTTC. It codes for CSARDGGKTQYF.

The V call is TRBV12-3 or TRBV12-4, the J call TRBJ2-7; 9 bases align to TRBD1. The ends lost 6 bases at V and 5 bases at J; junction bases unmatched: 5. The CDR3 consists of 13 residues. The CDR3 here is CASRQGQGNEQYF. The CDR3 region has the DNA TGTGCCAGCAGACAAGGACAGGGGAACGAGCAGTACTTC.

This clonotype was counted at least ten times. CDR3 bases: TGCAGTGCTAGATTCGGCGCGGCCTACAATGAGCAGTTCTTC. Protein sequence: CSARFGAAYNEQFF. V usage is TRBV20-1 and J usage is TRBJ2-1; unclear D gene. Germline CDR1 DFQATT, CDR2 SNEGSKA (reference sequence). The length of the CDR3 is 14 residues. Trimming removed 2 bases at V and 2 bases at J, with 10 bases between.

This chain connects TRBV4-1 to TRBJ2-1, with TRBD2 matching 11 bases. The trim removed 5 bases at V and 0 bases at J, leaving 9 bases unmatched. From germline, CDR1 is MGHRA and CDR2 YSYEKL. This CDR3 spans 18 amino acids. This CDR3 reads CASSKTSGRISSYNEQFF. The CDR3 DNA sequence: TGCGCCAGCAGCAAAACTAGCGGGAGAATTAGCTCCTACAATGAGCAGTTCTTC.

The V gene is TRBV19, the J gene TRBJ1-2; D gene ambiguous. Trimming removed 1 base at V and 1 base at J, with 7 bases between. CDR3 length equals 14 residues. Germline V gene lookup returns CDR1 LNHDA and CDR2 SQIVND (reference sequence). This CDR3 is CASSIVTGNYGYTF. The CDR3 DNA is TGTGCCAGTAGTATAGTAACGGGTAACTATGGCTACACCTTC.

DNA of the CDR3: TGCAGTGCTAGAGTTGGACAGGGGGCTGAAAAACTGTTTTTT. It encodes CSARVGQGAEKLFF. The rearrangement links TRBV20-1 to TRBJ1-4; 11 bases match TRBD1. This CDR3 spans 14 amino acids. V trimming: 1 base; J trimming: 7 bases; junction bases outside the gene matches: 2. Germline CDR1 and CDR2: DFQATT and SNEGSKA (reference sequence).

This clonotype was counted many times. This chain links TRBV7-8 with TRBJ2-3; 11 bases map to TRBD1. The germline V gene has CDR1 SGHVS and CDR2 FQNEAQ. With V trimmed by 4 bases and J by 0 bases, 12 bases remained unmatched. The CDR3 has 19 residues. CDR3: CASSSDRGRPLDSTDTQYF. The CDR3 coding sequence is TGTGCCAGCAGCTCGGACAGGGGGCGACCCCTCGATAGCACAGATACGCAGTATTTT.

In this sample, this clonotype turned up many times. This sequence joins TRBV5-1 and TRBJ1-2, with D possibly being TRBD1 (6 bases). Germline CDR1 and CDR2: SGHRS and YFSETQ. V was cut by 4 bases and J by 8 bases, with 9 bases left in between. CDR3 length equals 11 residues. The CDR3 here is CASSADRGYTF. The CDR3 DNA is TGCGCCAGCAGCGCCGACAGGGGCTACACCTTC.

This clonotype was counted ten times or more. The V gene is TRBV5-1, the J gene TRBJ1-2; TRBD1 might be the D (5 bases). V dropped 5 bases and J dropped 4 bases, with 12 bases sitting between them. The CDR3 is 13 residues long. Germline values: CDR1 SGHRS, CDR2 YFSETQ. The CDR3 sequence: CASSSDGAYGYTF. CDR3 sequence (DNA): TGCGCCAGCAGTTCTGACGGGGCCTATGGCTACACCTTC.

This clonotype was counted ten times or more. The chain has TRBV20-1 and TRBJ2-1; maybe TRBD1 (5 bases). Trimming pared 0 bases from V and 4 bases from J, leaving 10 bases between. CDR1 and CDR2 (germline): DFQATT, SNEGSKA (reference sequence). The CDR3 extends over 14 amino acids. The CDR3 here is CSARDRVRYNEQFF. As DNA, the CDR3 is TGCAGTGCTAGAGACAGGGTAAGGTACAATGAGCAGTTCTTC.

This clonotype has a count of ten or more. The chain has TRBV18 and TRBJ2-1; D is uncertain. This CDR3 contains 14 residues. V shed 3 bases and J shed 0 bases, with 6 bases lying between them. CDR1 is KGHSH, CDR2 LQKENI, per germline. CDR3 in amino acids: CASSPKNSYNEQFF. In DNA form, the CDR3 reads TGTGCCAGCTCACCCAAAAACTCCTACAATGAGCAGTTCTTC.

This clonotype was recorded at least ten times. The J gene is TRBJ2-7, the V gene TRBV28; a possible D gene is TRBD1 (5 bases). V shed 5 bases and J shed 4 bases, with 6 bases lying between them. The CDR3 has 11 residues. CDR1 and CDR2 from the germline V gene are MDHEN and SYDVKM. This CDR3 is CASSRTYEQYF. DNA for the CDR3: TGTGCCAGCAGTCGGACATACGAGCAGTACTTC.

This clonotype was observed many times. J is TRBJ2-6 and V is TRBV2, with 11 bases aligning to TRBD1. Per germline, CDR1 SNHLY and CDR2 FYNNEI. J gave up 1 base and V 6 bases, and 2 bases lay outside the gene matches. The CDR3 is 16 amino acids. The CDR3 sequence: CASSGTGGSGANVLTF. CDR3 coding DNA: TGTGCCAGCAGCGGGACAGGGGGGTCTGGGGCCAACGTCCTGACTTTC.

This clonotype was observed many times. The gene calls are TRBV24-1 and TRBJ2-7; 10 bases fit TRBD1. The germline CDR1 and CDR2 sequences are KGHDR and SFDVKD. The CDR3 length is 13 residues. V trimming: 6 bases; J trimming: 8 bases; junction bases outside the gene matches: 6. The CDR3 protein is CATSRGTGAQQYF. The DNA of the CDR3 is TGTGCCACCAGTCGCGGGACAGGGGCACAGCAGTACTTC.

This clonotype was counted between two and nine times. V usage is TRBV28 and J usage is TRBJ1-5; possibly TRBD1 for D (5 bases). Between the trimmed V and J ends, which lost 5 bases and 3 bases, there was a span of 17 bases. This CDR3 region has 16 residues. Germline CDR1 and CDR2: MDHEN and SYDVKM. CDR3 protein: CASSPFGTGFNQPQHF. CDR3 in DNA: TGTGCCAGCAGTCCATTCGGAACAGGCTTCAATCAGCCCCAGCATTTT.

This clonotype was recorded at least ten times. This chain's CDR3 is CASSSVAGHAYEQYF. The CDR3 coding sequence is TGTGCCAGCAGTTCCGTAGCGGGGCATGCCTACGAGCAGTACTTC. The J gene is TRBJ2-7, the V gene TRBV28; 8 bases agree with TRBD2. Germline CDR1 MDHEN, CDR2 SYDVKM. With V trimmed by 4 bases and J by 2 bases, 7 bases remained unmatched. The CDR3 extends over 15 amino acids.

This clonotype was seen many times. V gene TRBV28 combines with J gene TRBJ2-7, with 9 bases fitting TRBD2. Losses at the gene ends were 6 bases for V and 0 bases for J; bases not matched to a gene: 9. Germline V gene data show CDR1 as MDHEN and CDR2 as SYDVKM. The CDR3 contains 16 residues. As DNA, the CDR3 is TGTGCCAGCAGAACGCGACTAGCGGCTAGCTCCTACGAGCAGTACTTC. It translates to CASRTRLAASSYEQYF.

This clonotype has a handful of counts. The CDR3 is CASSIPGLNTGELFF. The CDR3 nucleotides are TGTGCCAGTAGTATACCGGGCCTAAACACCGGGGAGCTGTTTTTT. This chain links TRBV19 with TRBJ2-2; no clear D gene. Germline assignment: CDR1 LNHDA and CDR2 SQIVND (reference sequence). V lost 2 bases and J lost 2, with 9 bases in between. This CDR3 has 15 amino acids.

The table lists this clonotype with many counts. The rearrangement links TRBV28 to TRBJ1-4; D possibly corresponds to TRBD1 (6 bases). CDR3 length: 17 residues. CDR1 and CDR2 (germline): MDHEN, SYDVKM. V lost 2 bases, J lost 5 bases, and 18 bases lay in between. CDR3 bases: TGTGCCAGCAGTTTAAATGGGGCAGGGGAGCAGAATGAAAAACTGTTTTTT. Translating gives CASSLNGAGEQNEKLFF.

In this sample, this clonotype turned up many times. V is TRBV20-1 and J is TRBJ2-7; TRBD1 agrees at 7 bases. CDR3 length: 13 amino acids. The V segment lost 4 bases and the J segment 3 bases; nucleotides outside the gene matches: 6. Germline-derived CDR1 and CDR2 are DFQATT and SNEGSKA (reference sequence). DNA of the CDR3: TGCAGTGCTAAGACAGGGTCACACTACGAGCAGTACTTC. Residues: CSAKTGSHYEQYF.

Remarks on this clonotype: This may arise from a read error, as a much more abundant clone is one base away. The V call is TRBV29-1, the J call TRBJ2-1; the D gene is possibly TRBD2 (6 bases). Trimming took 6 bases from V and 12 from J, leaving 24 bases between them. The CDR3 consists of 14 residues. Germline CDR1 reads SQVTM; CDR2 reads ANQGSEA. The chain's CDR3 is CSVPFGGRWSVQFF. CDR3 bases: TGCAGCGTCCCCTTTGGTGGGAGGTGGAGTGTGCAGTTCTTC.

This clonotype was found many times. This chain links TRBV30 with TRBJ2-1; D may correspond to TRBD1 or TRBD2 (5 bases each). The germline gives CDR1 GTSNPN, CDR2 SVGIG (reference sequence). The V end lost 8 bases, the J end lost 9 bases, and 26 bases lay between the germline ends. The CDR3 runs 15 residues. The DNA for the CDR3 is TGTGCCACGCCAAGCCCGGGGACGGGGTACGGTGAGCAGTTCTTC. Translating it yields CATPSPGTGYGEQFF. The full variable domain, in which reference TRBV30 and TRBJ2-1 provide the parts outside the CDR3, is SQTIHQWPATLVQPVGSPLSLECTVEGTSNPNLYWYRQAAGRGLQLLFYSVGIGQISSEVPQNLSASRPQDRQFILSSKKLLLSDSGFYLCATPSPGTGYGEQFFGPGTRLTVL.

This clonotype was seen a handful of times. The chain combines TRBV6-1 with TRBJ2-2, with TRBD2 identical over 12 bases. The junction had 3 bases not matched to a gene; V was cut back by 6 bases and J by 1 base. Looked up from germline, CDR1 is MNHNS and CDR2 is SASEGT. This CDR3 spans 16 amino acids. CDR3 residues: CASRPLAGGNTGELFF. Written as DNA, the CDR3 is TGTGCCAGCAGGCCACTAGCGGGAGGGAACACCGGGGAGCTGTTTTTT.

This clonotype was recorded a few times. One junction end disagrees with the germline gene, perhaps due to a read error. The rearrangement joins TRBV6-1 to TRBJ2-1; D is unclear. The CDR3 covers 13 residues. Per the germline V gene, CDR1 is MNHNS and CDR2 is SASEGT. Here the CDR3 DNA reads TGTGCCAGCAGTGAAGGTTTGAGACCCGCCAGAATCTTC. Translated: CASSEGLRPARIF.

The CDR3, as DNA: TGCAGCGTTTGGGGGGGAGTGACTAATGAAAAACTGTTTTTT. Its protein product is CSVWGGVTNEKLFF. This sequence joins TRBV29-1 and TRBJ1-4; maybe TRBD1 (5 bases). This CDR3 region has 14 residues. V dropped 5 bases and J dropped 2 bases, with 12 bases sitting between them. Looked up from germline, CDR1 is SQVTM and CDR2 is ANQGSEA.

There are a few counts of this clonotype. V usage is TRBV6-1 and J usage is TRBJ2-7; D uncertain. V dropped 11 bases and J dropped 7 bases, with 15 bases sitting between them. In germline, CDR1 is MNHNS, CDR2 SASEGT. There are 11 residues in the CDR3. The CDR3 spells CASTWVGEQYF. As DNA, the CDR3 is TGTGCCTCCACATGGGTGGGGGAGCAGTACTTC.